This entry lists 8 T cell receptor beta chains sequenced from one sample in a study of T cell responses to AZD1222 COVID-19 vaccine. The data were produced by immunoSEQ multiplex PCR, yet TCRdb's version contains in-frame clones alone and is incomplete. The sample lists about 150,000 clones, approximately 91% occurring once. This material consisted of peripheral blood, taken 28 days after the second AZD1222 dose. All receptors come from an adult who received the AZD1222 COVID-19 vaccine.

The chain joins TRBV7-9 to TRBJ1-2; a weak D match, TRBD1 (5 bases). The CDR3 has 13 amino acids. The V gene's germline CDR1 is SEHNR and CDR2 FQNEAQ (reference sequence). Trimming took off 2 bases at V and 11 bases at J, with 15 bases between the two ends. The CDR3 coding sequence is TGTGCCAGCAGCTTACAACAGGATTCCCTATACACCTTC. Translated: CASSLQQDSLYTF.

This sequence joins TRBV24-1 and TRBJ1-5; 7 bases align to TRBD1. Trimming cost V 5 bases and J 2 bases; bases outside gene matches: 11. Germline values: CDR1 KGHDR, CDR2 SFDVKD. This CDR3 is built from 17 residues. CDR3: CATSVGGDREGNQPQHF. The CDR3 nucleotides are TGTGCCACCAGTGTGGGCGGAGACAGGGAAGGCAATCAGCCCCAGCATTTT.

This rearrangement joins TRBV6-6 to TRBJ2-2; D unresolved. Germline V gene lookup returns CDR1 MNHNY and CDR2 SVGAGI (reference sequence). Between the trimmed V and J ends, which lost 6 bases and 6 bases, there was a span of 11 bases. The length of the CDR3 is 13 residues. CDR3 sequence (DNA): TGTGCCAGCAGCTCTCAGATGGCCGGGGAGCTGTTTTTT. This translates into CASSSQMAGELFF.

The CDR3 nucleotides are TGTGCCAGTAGTAACCTACAGGGGGCGAGGGGCACTGAAGCTTTCTTT. Its translation is CASSNLQGARGTEAFF. This sequence joins TRBV19 and TRBJ1-1; 9 bases align to TRBD1. The V gene's germline CDR1 is LNHDA and CDR2 SQIVND (reference sequence). Unmatched junction bases numbered 10, after V lost 4 bases and J lost 4 bases. CDR3 size: 16 residues.

This chain uses TRBV2 with TRBJ2-1; D call uncertain. This CDR3 is built from 15 residues. In germline, CDR1 is SNHLY, CDR2 FYNNEI. V lost 2 bases and J lost 5, with 13 bases in between. The CDR3 region is CASSEWAGEDNEQFF. The CDR3 DNA follows: TGTGCCAGCAGTGAATGGGCAGGTGAAGACAATGAGCAGTTCTTC.

The gene calls are TRBV7-3 and TRBJ1-1; D is possibly TRBD1 (5 bases). V was clipped by 8 bases and J by 4 bases, with 14 bases between them. This CDR3 spans 13 amino acids. Germline loops: CDR1 SGHTA, CDR2 FQGTGA. CDR3 nucleotide sequence: TGTGCCAGCTGTAGGGGCGTCGGCACTGAAGCTTTCTTT. It codes for CASCRGVGTEAFF.

The chain combines TRBV5-5 with TRBJ2-7; 10 bases line up with TRBD1. Germline V gene data show CDR1 as SGHKS and CDR2 as YYEKEE (reference sequence). CDR3 length: 16 residues. V trimming: 3 bases; J trimming: 3 bases; junction bases outside the gene matches: 9. CDR3 amino acids: CASSSLGQGTFYEQYF. In DNA, the CDR3 is TGTGCCAGCAGCTCCCTGGGACAGGGGACATTCTACGAGCAGTACTTC.

The genes are TRBV5-5 and TRBJ2-3; 8 bases map to TRBD2. CDR1 and CDR2 (germline): SGHKS, YYEKEE (reference sequence). The CDR3 extends over 16 amino acids. V lost 0 bases and J lost 0; bases outside the gene matches: 3. CDR3 loop: CASSLGSSGSTDTQYF. The CDR3 coding sequence is TGTGCCAGCAGCTTGGGGTCTAGCGGGAGCACAGATACGCAGTATTTT.